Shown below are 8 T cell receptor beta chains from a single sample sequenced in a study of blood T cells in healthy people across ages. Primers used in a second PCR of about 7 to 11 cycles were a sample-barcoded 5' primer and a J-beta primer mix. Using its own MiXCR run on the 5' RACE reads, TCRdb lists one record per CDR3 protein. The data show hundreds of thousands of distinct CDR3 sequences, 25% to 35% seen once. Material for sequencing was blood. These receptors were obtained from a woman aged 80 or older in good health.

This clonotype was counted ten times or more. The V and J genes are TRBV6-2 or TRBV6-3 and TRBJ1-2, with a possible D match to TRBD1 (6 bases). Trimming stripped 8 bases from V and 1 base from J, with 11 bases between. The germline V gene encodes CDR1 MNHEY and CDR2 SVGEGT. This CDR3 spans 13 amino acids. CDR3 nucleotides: TGTGCCAGCTGGACAGTGAATAACTATGGCTACACCTTC. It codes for CASWTVNNYGYTF.

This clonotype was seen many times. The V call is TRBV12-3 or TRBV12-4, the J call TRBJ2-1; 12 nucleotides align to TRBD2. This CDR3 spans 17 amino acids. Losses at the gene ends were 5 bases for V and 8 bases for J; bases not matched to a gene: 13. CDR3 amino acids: CASSALLAGGPRDEQFF. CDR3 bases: TGTGCCAGCAGTGCCCTCCTAGCGGGGGGGCCGCGCGATGAGCAGTTCTTC.

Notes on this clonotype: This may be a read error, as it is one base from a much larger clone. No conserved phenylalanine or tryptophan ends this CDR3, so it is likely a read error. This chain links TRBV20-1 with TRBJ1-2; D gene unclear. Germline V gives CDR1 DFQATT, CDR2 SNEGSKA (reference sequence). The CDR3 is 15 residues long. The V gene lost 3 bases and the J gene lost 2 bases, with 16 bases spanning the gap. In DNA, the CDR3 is TGCAGTGCTAGGAAAACTTCAGCCGAGAACTATGGCTACACCCTC. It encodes CSARKTSAENYGYTL.

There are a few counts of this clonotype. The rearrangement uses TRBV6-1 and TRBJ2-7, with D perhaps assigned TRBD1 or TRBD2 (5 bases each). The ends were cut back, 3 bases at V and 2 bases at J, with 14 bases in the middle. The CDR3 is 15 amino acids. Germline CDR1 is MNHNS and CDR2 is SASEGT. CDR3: CASSDGAVVTYEQYF. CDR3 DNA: TGTGCCAGCAGTGACGGGGCGGTCGTGACCTACGAGCAGTACTTC.

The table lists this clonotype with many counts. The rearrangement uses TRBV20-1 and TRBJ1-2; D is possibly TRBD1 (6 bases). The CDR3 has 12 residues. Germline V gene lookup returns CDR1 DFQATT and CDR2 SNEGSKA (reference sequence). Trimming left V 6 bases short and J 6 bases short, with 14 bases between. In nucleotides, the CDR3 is TGCAGTGCACAAACAGGGTTTGATGGCTACACCTTC. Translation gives CSAQTGFDGYTF.

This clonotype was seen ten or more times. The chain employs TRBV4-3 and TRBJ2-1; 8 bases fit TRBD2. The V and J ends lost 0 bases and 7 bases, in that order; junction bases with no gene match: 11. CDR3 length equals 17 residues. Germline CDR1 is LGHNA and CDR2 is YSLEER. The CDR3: CASSQDRAGDSGNEQFF. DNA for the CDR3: TGCGCCAGCAGCCAAGATCGAGCGGGGGACTCTGGAAATGAGCAGTTCTTC.

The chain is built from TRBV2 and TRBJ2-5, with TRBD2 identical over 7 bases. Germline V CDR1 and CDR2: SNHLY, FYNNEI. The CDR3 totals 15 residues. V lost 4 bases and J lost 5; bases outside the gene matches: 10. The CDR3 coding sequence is TGTGCCAGCAGTGGGCGGGGGTCAGCGGTGGAGACCCAGTACTTC. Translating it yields CASSGRGSAVETQYF.

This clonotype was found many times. The CDR3 loop is CASSQDVGTSGYTQYF. Written as DNA, the CDR3 is TGCGCCAGCAGCCAAGATGTAGGGACTAGCGGGTATACGCAGTATTTT. The chain has TRBV4-3 and TRBJ2-3, with 12 bases lining up with TRBD2. Germline V lookup: CDR1 LGHNA, CDR2 YSLEER. The CDR3 consists of 16 residues. V was pared by 0 bases and J by 7 bases, with 5 bases of the junction left unmatched.